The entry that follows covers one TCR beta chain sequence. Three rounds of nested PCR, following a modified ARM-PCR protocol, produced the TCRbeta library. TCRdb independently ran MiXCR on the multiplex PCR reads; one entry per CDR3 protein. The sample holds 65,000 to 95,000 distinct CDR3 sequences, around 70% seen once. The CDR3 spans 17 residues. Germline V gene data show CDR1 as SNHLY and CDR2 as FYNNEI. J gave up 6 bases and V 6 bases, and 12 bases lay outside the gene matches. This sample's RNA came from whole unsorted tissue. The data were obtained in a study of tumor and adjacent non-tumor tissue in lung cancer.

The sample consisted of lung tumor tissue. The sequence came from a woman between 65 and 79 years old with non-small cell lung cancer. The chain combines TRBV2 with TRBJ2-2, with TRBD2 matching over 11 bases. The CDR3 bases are TGTGCCAGCAGGGTATCCCAACTAGCGGGAGTTGCCGGGGAGCTGTTTTTT. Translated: CASRVSQLAGVAGELFF.